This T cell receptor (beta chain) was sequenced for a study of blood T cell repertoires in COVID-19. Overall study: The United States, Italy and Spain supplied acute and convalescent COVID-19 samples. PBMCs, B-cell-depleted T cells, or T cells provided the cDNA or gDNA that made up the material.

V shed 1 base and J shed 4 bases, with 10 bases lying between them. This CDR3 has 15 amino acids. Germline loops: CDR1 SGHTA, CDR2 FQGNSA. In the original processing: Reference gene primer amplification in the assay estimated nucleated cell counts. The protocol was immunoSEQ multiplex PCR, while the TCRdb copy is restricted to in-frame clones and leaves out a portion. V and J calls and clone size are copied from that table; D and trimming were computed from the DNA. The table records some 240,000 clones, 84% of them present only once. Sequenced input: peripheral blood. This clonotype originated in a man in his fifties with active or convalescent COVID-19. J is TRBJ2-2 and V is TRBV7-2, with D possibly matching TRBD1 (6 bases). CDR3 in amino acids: CASSLGVGATGELFF. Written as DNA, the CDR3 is TGTGCCAGCAGCTTAGGTGTGGGGGCCACCGGGGAGCTGTTTTTT.